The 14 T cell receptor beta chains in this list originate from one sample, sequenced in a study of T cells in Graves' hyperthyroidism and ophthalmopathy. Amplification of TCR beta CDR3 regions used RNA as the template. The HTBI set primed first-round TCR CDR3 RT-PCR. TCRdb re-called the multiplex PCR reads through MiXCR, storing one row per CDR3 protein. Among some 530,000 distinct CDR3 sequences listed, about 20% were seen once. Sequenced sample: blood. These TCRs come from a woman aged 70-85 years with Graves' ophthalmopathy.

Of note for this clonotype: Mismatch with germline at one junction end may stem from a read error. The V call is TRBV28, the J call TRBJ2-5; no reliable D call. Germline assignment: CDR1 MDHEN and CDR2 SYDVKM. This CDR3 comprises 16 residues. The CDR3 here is CASSQDPSNVGETQYF. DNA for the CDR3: TGCGCCAGCAGCCAAGATCCCAGTAACGTAGGGGAGACCCAGTACTTC. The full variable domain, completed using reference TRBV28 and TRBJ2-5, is DVKVTQSSRYLVKRTGEKVFLECVQDMDHENMFWYRQDPGLGLRLIYFSYDVKMKEKGDIPEGYSVSREKKERFSLILESASTNQTSMYLCASSQDPSNVGETQYFGPGTRLLVL.

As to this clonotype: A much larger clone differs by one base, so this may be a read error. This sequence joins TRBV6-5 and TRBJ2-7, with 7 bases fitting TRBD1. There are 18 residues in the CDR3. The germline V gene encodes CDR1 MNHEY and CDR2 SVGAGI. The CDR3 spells CTSSYSLTGTANPYEQYF. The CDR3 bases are TGTACCAGCAGTTACTCCCTCACCGGGACAGCAAATCCCTACGAGCAGTACTTC.

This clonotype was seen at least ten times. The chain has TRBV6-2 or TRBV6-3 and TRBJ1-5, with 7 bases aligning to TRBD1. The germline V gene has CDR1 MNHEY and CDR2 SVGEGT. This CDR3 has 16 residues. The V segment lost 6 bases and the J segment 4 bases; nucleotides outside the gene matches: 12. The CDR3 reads CASSSTQGKVNQPQHF. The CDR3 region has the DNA TGTGCCAGCAGCTCTACACAGGGGAAGGTTAATCAGCCCCAGCATTTT.

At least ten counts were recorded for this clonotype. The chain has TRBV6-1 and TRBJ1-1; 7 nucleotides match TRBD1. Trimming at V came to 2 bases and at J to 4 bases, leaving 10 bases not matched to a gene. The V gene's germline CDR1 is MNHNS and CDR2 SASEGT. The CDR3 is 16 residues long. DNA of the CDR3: TGTGCCAGCAGTGAAAGGGCAGGGGGTATCGGCACTGAAGCTTTCTTT. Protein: CASSERAGGIGTEAFF.

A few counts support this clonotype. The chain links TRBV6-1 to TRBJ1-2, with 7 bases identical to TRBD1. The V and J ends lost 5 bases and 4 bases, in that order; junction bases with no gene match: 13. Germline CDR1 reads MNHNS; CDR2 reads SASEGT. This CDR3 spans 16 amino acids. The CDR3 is CASSPDRVGVSYGYTF. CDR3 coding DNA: TGTGCCAGCAGTCCCGACAGGGTAGGGGTTAGCTATGGCTACACCTTC.

DNA for the CDR3: TGTGCCACGGATATAGGGGCTAGCGGGGGAAATTCCTACGAGCAGTACTTC. Amino acids: CATDIGASGGNSYEQYF. The chain uses TRBV28 and TRBJ2-7; TRBD2 aligns across 10 bases. The CDR3 loop spans 17 amino acids. V shed 10 bases and J 1 base; nucleotides not matched to a gene: 16. The germline CDR1 and CDR2 sequences are MDHEN and SYDVKM.

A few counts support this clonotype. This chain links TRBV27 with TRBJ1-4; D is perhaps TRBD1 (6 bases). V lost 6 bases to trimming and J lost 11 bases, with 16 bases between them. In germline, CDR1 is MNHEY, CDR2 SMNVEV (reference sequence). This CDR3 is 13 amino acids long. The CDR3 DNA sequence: TGTGCCAGCAGGCCTCCGGGACAAAAGAAACTGTTTTTT. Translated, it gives CASRPPGQKKLFF.

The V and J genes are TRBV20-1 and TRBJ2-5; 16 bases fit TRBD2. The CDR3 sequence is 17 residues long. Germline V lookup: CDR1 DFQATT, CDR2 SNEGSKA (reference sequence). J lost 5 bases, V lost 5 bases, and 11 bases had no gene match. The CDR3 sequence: CSAYPGTSGRVWETQYF. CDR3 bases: TGCAGTGCTTATCCCGGGACTAGCGGGAGGGTATGGGAGACCCAGTACTTC.

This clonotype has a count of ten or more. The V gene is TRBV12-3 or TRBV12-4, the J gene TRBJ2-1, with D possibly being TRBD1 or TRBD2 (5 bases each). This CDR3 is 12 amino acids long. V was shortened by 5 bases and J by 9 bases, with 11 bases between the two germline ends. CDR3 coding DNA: TGTGCCAGCAGTCATCATGGGGGTGAGCAGTTCTTC. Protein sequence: CASSHHGGEQFF.

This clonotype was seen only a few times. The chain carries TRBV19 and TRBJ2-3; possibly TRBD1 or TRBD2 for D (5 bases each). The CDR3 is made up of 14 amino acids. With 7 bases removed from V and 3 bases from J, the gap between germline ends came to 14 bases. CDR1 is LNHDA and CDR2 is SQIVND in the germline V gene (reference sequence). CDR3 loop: CASTGTAVTDTQYF. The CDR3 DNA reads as TGTGCCAGTACCGGGACGGCCGTAACAGATACGCAGTATTTT. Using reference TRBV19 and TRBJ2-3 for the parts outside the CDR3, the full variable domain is DGGITQSPKYLFRKEGQNVTLSCEQNLNHDAMYWYRQDPGQGLRLIYYSQIVNDFQKGDIAEGYSVSREKKESFPLTVTSAQKNPTAFYLCASTGTAVTDTQYFGPGTRLTVL.

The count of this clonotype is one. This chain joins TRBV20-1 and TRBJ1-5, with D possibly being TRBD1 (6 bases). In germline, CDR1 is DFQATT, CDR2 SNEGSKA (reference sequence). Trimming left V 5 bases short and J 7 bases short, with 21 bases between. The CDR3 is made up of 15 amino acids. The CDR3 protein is CSAFPRDNPRQPQHF. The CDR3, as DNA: TGCAGTGCTTTCCCTAGGGACAATCCCCGACAGCCCCAGCATTTT.

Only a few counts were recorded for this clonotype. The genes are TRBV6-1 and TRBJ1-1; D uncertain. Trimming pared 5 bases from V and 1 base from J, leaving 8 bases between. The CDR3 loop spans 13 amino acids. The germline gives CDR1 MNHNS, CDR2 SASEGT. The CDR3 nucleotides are TGTGCCAGCAGTAGCGACACGAACACTGAAGCTTTCTTT. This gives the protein CASSSDTNTEAFF.

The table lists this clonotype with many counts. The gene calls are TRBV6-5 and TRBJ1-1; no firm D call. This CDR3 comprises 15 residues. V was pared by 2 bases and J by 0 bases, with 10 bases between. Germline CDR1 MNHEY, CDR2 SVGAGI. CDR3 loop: CASSYGRSLNTEAFF. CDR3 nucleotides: TGTGCCAGCAGTTACGGGAGGAGTCTGAACACTGAAGCTTTCTTT.

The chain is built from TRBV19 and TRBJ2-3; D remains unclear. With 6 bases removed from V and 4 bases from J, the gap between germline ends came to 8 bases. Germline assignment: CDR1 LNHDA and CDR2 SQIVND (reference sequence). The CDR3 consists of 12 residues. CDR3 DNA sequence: TGTGCCAGTAGCTCTGTGGCAGATACGCAGTATTTT. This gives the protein CASSSVADTQYF.